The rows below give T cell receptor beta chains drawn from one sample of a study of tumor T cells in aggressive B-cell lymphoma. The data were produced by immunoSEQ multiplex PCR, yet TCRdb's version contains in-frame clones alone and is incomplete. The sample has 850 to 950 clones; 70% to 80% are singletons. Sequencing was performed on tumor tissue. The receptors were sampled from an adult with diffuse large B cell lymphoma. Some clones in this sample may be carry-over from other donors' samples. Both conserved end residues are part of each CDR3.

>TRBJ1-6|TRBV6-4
CASSRQFRNSPLHF
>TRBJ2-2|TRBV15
CATEPGFGGGFTGELFF
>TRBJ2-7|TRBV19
CASSYRGPLSSYEQYF
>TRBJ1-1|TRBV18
CASSPGRTEAFF
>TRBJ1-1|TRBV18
CASSQDREVAFF
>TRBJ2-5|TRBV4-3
CASSQDGGGRETQYF
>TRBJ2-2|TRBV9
CASSVGLASVTGELFF
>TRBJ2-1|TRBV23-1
CASSQRQGRGDEQFF
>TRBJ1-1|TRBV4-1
CASSLRHGGEAFF
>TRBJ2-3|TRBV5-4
CASSLGPGLASTDTQYF
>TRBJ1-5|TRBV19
CASSNRGASYQPQHF
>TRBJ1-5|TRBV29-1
CSVDNPSGPQHF
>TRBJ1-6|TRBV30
CAWSGQSGAPLHF
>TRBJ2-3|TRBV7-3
CASSLLAGTSNTQYF
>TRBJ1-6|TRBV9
CASSRDNSPLHF
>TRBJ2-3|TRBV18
CASSPAGGSTDTQYF
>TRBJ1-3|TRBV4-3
CASSQSGGRGNTIYF
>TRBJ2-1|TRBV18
CASSLAGGGNEQFF
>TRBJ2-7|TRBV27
CASSLLLTSYEQYF
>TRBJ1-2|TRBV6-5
CASSYGTGRGFTF
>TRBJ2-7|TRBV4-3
CASSQAEGDEQYF
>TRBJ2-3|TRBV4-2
CASSQDHPSGATDTQYF
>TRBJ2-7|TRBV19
CASSAGPSEQYF
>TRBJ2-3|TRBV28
CASRSGIWTDTQYF
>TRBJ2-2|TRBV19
CACRLGTGGYGELFF
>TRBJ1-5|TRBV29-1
CSVSRGSSNQPQHF
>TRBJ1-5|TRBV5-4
CASSSAGQPQHF
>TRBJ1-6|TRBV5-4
CASTGAGTGRDSSLHF
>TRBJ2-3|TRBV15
CATRGSGAKYTQYF
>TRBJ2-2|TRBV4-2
CASSPQLAGGELFF
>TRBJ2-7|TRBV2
CASSGASYEQYF
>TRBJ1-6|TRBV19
CASSYKEVTYNSPLHF
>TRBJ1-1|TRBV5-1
CASSRGQGGYTEAFF
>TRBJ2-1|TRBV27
CASSIISSGEQFF
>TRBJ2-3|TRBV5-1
CASSLVQGTTDTQYF
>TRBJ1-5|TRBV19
CASSIAGQGGQPQHF
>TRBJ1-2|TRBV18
CASSWGEGGYTF
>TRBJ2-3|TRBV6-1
CATTWGLTDTQYF
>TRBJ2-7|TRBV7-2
CASSLYASSNYEQYF
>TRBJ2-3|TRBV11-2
CASSLGVGGATDTQYF
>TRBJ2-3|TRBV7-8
CASSLAPLAGDSTDTQYF
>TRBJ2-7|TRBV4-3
CASSQNRQGYEQYF
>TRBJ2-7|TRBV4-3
CASSQTSGGAYEQYF
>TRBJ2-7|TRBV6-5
CASSYKGGLPYEQYF
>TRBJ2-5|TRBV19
CASSIMTSGGGKTQYF
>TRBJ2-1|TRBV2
CASSDPQGRTYNEQFF
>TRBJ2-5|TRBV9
CASSVGVGGKETQYF
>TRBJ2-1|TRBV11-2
CASSLSGGGDEQFF
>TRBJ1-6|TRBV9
CASSPLGADNSPLHF
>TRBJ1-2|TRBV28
CASSNLRTGNYGYTF
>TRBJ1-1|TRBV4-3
CASSQDPRGNTEAFF
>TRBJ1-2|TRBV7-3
CASSPGQGINYGYTF
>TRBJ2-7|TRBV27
CASSFRGANHEQYF
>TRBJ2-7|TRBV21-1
CASSKECPSSYEQYF
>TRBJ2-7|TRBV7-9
CASSLDEGAGYF
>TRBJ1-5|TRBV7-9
CASTNGGGRNQPQHF
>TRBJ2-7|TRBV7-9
CASSLAWGHEQYF
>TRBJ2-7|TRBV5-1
CASSDPTGWLLEQYF